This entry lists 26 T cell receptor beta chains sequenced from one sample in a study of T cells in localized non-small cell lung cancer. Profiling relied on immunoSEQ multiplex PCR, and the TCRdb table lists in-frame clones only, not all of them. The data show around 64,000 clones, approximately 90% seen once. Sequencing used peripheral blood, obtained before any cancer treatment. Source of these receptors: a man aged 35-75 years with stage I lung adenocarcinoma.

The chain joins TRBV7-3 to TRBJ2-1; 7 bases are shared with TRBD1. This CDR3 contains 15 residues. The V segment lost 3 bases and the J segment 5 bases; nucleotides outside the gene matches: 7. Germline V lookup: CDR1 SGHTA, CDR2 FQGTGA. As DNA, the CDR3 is TGTGCCAGCAGCTTGATGGGGACAGTTCACAATGAGCAGTTCTTC. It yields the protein CASSLMGTVHNEQFF.

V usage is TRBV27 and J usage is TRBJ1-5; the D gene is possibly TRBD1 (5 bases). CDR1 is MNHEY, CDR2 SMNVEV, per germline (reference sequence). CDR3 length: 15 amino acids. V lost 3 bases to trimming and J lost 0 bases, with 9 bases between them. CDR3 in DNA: TGTGCCAGCAGTTTCCCAGGGAATAGCAATCAGCCCCAGCATTTT. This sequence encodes CASSFPGNSNQPQHF.

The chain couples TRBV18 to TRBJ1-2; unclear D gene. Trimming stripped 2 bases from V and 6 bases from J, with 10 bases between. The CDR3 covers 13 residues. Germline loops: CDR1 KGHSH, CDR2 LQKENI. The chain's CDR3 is CASSPDDSHGYTF. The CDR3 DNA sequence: TGTGCCAGCTCACCAGATGATTCCCATGGCTACACCTTC.

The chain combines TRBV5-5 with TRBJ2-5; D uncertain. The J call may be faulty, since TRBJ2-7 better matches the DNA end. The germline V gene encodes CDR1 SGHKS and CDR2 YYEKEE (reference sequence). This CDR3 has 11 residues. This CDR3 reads CASSSDDEQYF. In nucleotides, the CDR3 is TGTGCCAGCAGCTCCGATGACGAGCAGTACTTC.

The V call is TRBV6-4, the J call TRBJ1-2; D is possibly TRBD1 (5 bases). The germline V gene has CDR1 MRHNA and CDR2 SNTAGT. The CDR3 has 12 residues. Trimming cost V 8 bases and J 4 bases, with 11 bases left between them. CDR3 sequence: CASRPGPYGYTF. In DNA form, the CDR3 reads TGTGCCAGCCGACCGGGACCCTATGGCTACACCTTC.

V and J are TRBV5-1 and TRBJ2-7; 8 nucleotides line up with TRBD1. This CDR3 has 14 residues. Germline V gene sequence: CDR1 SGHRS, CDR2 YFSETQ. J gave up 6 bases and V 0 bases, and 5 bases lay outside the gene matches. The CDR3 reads CASSLGGQALEQYF. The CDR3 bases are TGCGCCAGCAGCTTGGGGGGACAGGCTCTCGAGCAGTACTTC.

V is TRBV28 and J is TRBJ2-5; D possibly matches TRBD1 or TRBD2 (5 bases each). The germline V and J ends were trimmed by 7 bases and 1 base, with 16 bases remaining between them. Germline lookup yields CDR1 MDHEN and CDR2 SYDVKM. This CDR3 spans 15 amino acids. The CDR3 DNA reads TGTGCCAGCACCTCCCCCCGGGGCCCCCAAGAGACCCAGTACTTC. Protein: CASTSPRGPQETQYF.

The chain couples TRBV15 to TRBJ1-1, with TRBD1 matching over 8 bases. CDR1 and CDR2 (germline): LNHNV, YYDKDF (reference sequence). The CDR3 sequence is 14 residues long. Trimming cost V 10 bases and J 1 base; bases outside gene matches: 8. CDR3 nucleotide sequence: TGTGCCATTTCGTACAGGGGGGCGAACACTGAAGCTTTCTTT. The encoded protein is CAISYRGANTEAFF.

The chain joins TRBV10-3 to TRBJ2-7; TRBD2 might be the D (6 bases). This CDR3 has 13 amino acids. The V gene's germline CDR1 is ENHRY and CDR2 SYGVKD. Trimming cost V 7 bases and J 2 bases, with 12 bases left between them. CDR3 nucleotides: TGTGCCATCAAGGGGACTGAAACCTACGAGCAGTACTTC. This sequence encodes CAIKGTETYEQYF.

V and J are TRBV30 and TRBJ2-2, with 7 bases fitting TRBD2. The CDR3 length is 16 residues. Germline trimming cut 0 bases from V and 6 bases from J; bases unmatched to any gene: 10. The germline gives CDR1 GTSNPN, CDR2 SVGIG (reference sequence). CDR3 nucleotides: TGTGCCTGGAGTGTGCTAGCGGTCCGGGGCGCCGGGGAGCTGTTTTTT. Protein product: CAWSVLAVRGAGELFF.

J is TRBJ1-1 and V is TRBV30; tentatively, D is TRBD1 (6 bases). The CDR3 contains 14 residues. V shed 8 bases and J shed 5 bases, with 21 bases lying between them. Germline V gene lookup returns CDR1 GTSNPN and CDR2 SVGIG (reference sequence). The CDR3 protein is CAIKILGGRTEAFF. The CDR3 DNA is TGTGCCATTAAGATTCTAGGGGGGAGAACTGAAGCTTTCTTT.

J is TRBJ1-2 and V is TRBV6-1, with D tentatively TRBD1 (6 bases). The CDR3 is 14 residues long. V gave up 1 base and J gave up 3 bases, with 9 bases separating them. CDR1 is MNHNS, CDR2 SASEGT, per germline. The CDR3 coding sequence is TGTGCCAGCAGTGAAGGGACAGCTGACTATGGCTACACCTTC. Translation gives CASSEGTADYGYTF.

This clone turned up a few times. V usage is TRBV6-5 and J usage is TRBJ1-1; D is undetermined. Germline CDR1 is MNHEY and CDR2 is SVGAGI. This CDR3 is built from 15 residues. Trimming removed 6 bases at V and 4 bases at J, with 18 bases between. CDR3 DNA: TGTGCCAGCAGCCCAGACACCTCCTGGACCACTGAAGCTTTCTTT. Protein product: CASSPDTSWTTEAFF.

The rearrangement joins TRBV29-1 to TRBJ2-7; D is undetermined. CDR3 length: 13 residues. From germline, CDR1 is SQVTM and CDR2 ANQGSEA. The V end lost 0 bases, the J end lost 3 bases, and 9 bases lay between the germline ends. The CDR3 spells CSVEDSSSYEQYF. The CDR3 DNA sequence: TGCAGCGTTGAAGATTCGAGCAGCTACGAGCAGTACTTC.

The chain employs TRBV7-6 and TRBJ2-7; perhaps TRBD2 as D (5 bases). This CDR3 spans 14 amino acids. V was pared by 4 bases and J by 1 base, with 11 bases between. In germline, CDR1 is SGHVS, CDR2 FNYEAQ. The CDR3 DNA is TGTGCCAGCAGCTCAGAAGCGGTTTCCTACGAGCAGTACTTC. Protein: CASSSEAVSYEQYF.

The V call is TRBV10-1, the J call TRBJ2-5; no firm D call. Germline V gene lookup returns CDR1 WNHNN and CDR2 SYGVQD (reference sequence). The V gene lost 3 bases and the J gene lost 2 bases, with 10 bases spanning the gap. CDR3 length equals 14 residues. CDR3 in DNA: TGCGCCAGCAGTGACCTTCGGAAACAAGAGACCCAGTACTTC. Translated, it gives CASSDLRKQETQYF.

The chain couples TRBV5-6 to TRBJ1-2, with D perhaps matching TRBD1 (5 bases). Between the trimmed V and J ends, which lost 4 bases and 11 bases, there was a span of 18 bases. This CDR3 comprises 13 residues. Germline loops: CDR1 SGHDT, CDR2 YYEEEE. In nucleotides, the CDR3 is TGTGCCAGCAGCCCTACCATGGGACTGTGGTACACCTTC. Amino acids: CASSPTMGLWYTF.

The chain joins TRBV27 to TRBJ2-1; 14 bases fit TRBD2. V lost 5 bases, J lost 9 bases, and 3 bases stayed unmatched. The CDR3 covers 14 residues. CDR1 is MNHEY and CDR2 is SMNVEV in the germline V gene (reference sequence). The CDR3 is CASSTGLAGGEQFF. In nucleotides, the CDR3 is TGTGCCAGCAGTACAGGACTAGCGGGAGGTGAGCAGTTCTTC.

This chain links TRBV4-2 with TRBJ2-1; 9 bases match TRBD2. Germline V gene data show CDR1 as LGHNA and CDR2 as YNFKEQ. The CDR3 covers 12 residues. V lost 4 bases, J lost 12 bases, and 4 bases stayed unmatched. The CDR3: CASSPRLAVQFF. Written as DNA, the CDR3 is TGTGCCAGCAGCCCCCGACTAGCGGTGCAGTTCTTC.

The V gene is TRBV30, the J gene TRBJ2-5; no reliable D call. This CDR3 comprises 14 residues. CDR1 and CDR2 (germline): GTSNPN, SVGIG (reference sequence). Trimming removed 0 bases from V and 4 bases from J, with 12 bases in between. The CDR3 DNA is TGTGCCTGGAGTGTACGTGCGGATGGAGAGACCCAGTACTTC. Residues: CAWSVRADGETQYF.

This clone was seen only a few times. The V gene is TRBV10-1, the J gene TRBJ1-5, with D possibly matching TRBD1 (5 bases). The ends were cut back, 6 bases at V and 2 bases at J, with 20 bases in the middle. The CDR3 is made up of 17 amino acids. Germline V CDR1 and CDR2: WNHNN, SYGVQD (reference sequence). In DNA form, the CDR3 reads TGCGCCAGCAGCCCTAATGGGAGGGGAGGGGGCAATCAGCCCCAGCATTTT. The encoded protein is CASSPNGRGGGNQPQHF.

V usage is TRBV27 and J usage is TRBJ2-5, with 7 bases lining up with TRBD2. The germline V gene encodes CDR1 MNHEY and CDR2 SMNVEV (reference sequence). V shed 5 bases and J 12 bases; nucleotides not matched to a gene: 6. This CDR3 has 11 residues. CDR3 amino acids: CASSHTGRKYF. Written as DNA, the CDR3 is TGTGCCAGCAGTCACACCGGGAGGAAGTACTTC.

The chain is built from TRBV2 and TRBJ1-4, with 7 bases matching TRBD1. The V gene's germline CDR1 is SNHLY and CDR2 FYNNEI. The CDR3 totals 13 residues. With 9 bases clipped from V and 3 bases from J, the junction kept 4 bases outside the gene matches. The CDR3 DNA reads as TGTGCCAGTCACAGGGGCCCTAATGAAAAACTGTTTTTT. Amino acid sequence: CASHRGPNEKLFF. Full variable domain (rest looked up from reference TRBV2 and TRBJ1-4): EPEVTQTPSHQVTQMGQEVILRCVPISNHLYFYWYRQILGQKVEFLVSFYNNEISEKSEIFDDQFSVERPDGSNFTLKIRSTKLEDSAMYFCASHRGPNEKLFFGSGTQLSVL.

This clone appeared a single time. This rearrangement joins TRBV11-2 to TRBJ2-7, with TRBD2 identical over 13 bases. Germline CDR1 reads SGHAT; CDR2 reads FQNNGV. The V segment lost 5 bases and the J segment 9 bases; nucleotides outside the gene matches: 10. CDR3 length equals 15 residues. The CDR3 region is CASSQGTSGAGAQYF. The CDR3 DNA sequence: TGTGCCAGCAGCCAGGGGACTAGCGGGGCCGGAGCGCAGTACTTC.

In DNA form, the CDR3 reads TGCGCCAGCAGCTTGGGAGAGGTCCACGAGCAGTACTTC. Translation gives CASSLGEVHEQYF. This chain links TRBV5-1 with TRBJ2-7; D ambiguous. The CDR3 is 13 residues long. V was trimmed by 0 bases and J by 5 bases, leaving 9 bases between them. Germline lookup yields CDR1 SGHRS and CDR2 YFSETQ.

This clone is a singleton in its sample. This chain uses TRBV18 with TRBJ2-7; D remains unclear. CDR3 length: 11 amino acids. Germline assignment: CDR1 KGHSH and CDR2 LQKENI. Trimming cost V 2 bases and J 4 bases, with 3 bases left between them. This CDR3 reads CASSPGYEQYF. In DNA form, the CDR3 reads TGTGCCAGCTCACCAGGGTACGAGCAGTACTTC. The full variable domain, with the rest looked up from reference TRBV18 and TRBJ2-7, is NAGVMQNPRHLVRRRGQEARLRCSPMKGHSHVYWYRQLPEEGLKFMVYLQKENIIDESGMPKERFSAEFPKEGPSILRIQQVVRGDSAAYFCASSPGYEQYFGPGTRLTVT.